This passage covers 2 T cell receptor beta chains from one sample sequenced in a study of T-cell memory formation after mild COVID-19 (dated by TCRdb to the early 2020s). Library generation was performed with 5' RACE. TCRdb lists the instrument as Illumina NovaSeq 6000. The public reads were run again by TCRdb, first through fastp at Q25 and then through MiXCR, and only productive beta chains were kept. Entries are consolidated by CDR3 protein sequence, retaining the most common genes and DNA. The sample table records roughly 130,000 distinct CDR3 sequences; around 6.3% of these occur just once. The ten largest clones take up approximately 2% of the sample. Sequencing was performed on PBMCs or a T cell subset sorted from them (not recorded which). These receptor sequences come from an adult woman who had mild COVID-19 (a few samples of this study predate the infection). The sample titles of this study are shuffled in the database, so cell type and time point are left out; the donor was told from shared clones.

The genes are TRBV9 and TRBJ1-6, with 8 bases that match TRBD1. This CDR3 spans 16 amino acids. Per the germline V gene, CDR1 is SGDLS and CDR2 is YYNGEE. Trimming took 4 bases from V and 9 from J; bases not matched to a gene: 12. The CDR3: CASSSWTGRLGSPLHF. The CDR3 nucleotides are TGTGCCAGCAGCTCGTGGACAGGGCGGCTTGGTTCACCCCTCCACTTT.

CDR3 coding DNA: TGCGCCAGCAGCTTGGCCCCGTCACCTAACTATGGCTACACCTTC. Encoded protein: CASSLAPSPNYGYTF. The J gene is TRBJ1-2, the V gene TRBV5-1; D remains ambiguous. The CDR3 spans 15 residues. CDR1 and CDR2 from the germline V gene are SGHRS and YFSETQ. Trimming took off 0 bases at V and 0 bases at J, with 9 bases between the two ends.